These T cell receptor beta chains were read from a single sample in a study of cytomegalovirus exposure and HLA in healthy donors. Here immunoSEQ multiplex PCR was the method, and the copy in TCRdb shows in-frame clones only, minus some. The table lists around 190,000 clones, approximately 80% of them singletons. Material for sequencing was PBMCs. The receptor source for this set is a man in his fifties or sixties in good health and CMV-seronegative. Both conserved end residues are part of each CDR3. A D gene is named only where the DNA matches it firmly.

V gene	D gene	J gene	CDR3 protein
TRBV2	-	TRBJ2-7	CASSPSRGSSYEQYF
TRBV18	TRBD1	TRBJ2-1	CASSPRVASVSGQDTRDEQFF
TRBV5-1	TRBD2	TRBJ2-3	CASSFGPGGSGGSTDTQYF
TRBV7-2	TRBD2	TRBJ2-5	CASSRDWGGETQYF
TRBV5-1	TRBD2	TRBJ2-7	CASSPLAGGTYEQYF
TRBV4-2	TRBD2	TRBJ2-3	CASSQGASGAGDTQYF
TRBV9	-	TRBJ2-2	CASSQDIRILNTGELFF
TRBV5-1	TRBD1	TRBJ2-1	CASRTGQGIAGEQFF
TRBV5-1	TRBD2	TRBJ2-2	CASSLNGAGGRTGELFF
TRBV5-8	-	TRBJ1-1	CASSRYRDPEAFF
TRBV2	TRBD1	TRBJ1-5	CASSSNPGTGNQYSNQPQHF
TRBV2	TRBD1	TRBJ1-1	CASWGSGGSGETLGNTEAFF
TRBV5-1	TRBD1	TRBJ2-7	CASSLAQGANEQYF
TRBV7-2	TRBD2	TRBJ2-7	CASSDRTRSHEQYF
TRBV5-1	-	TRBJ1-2	CASNVGQGNYGYPF
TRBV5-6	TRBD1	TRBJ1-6	CASSVDRVPPQGNSPLHF
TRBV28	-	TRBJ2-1	CASSLWGDQNNEQFF
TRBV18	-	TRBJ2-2	CASFSGTNTGELFF
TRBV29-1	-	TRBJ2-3	CSVEAPREGIFTDTQYF
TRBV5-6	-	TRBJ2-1	CASSFSPAYNEQFF
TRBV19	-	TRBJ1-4	CASSIEGDFNEKLFF
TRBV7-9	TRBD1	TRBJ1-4	CASDNGQGATNEKLFF
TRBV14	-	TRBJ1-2	CASSQDIGYGYTF
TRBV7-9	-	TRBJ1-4	CASSLAAGEKLFF
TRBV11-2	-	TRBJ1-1	CASSQWNTEAFF
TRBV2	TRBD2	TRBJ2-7	CAGRTTSSGASRDF
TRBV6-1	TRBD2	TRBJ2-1	CASSEGGLAGVQLYNEQFF
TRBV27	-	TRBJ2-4	CASSLGGPGMEVDIQYF
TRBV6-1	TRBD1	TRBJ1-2	CASSPGTGGGYTF
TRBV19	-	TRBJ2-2	CASSPRTVSNTGELFF
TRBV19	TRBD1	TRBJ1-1	CASSVDRGRTEAFF
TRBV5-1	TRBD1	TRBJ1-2	CASSLDGQGGGYTF
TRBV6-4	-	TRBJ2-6	CASSEGDSGANVLTF
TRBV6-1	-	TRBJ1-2	CASSEASQGWGGYTF
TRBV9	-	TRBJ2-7	CASSASGIGYEQYF
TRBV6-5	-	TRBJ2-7	CASSPQGTFSYEQYF
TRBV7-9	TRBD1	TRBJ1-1	CSSRTGGTEAFF
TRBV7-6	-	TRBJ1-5	CASSLGQGINQPQNF
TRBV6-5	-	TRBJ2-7	CASSFGEGGYEQYF
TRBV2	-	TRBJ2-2	CASSVPTGPSGELFF
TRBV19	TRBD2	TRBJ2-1	CASSPTSGGRGEQFF
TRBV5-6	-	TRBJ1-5	CASSLGQGRDQPQHF
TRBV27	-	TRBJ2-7	CASSFGGTSSYEQYF
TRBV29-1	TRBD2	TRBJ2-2	CSVGRLAGTGELFF
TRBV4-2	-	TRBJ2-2	CASSPSSGAAELFF
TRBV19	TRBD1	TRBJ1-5	CASRPTGGNQPQNF
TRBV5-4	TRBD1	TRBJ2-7	CASSPRTGVGYEQYF
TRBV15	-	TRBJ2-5	CATSKTSFSQETQYF
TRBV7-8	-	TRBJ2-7	CASSSPSGFGSYEQYF
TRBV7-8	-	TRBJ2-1	CASSLGAYNEQFF
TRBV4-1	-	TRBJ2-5	CASSQGQLRETQYF
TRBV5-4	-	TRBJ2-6	CASSSDSSGANVLTF
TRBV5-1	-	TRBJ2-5	CASSLGQQETQYF
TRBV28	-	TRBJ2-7	CASSLQAYEQYF
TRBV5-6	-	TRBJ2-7	CASSLAGYWEQYF
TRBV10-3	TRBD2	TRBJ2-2	CAISEQGLAANTGELFF
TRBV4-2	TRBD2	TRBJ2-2	CASSRTSGRALSANTGELFF
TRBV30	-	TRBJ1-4	CAGRKGAEGLFF
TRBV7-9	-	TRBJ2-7	CASSLGSGYEQYF
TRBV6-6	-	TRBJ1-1	CASSYQGGTEAFF